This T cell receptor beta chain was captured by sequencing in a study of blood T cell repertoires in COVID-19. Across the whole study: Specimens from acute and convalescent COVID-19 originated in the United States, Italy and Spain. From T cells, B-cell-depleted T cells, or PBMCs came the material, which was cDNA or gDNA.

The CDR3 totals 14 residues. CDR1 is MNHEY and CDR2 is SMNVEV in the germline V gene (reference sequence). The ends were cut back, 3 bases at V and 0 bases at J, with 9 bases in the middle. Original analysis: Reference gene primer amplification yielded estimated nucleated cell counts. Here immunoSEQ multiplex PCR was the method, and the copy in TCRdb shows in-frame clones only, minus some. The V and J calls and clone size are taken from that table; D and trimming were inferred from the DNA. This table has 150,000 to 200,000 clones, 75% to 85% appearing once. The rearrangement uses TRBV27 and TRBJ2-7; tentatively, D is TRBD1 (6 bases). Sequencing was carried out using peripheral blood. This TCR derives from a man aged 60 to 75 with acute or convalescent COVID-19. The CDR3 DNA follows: TGTGCCAGCAGTTTCGTGGACAGCTCCTACGAGCAGTACTTC. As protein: CASSFVDSSYEQYF.